This T cell receptor (beta chain) was recovered during a study of CD8 T cells in ankylosing spondylitis. V gave up 7 bases and J gave up 6 bases, with 17 bases separating them. The CDR3 has 14 residues. For this clonotype: Its matching antigen is unknown.

Study observations and caveats: Within peripheral blood, clones linked to disease were CD8+ and relatively rare. Prior work had noted some motif variants in reactive arthritis blood and synovial fluid. Typical of ankylosing spondylitis blood, it appeared, was a TCR beta motif of several highly homologous variants.

By quantitative 5'-RACE with molecular barcodes, the TCR beta libraries were made. TCRdb used MiXCR to reprocess the 5' RACE reads, holding one entry per CDR3 protein. The table has some 150,000 distinct CDR3 sequences, about an eighth seen once; the top ten hold approximately 4%. The chain has TRBV12-3 or TRBV12-4 and TRBJ2-3; no definite D call. The material sequenced was blood, either unsorted or a sorted T cell fraction (not recorded which). This sequence was found in a female donor with ankylosing spondylitis or in good health (not recorded which). The CDR3 nucleotides read TGTGCCAGCACCTTCCACCTAGGGCCGGATACGCAGTATTTT. Residues: CASTFHLGPDTQYF.